Below, 16 T cell receptor beta chains from the same sample are listed, as sequenced in a study of CD8+CD57+ T cells in acquired aplastic anemia. For CDR3 and TCR beta VDJ profiling, genomic DNA was the template used. One entry per CDR3 protein, called by TCRdb with MiXCR from the reads. This table holds roughly 170,000 distinct CDR3 sequences, about 60% found once. The material sequenced was sorted CD4+, CD8+, or CD8+CD57+ T cells (not recorded which) from PBMCs. These receptors were obtained from a human donor in good health.

This clonotype was seen at least ten times. This chain links TRBV10-3 with TRBJ2-7; D not resolved. Germline CDR1 reads ENHRY; CDR2 reads SYGVKD. CDR3 length: 12 amino acids. V was trimmed by 3 bases and J by 4 bases, leaving 7 bases between them. The DNA of the CDR3 is TGTGCCATCAGTGATTCTGATTACGAGCAGTACTTC. It is translated as CAISDSDYEQYF.

This chain uses TRBV20-1 with TRBJ1-1, with D uncertain. V gave up 3 bases and J gave up 4 bases, with 12 bases separating them. The germline V gene has CDR1 DFQATT and CDR2 SNEGSKA (reference sequence). The CDR3 consists of 13 residues. The CDR3 nucleotides are TGCAGTGCTAGTTCTGGGGAGGTCACTGAAGCTTTCTTT. This codes for CSASSGEVTEAFF.

This clonotype was found a few times. The J gene is TRBJ2-7, the V gene TRBV9; D not resolved. The germline V and J ends were trimmed by 0 bases and 3 bases, with 7 bases remaining between them. Germline V gene data show CDR1 as SGDLS and CDR2 as YYNGEE. This CDR3 is 13 amino acids long. As DNA, the CDR3 is TGTGCCAGCAGCGTAGCTCTAGGCTACGAGCAGTACTTC. It codes for CASSVALGYEQYF.

The chain has TRBV11-2 and TRBJ2-2; 8 nucleotides align to TRBD2. CDR3 length: 16 amino acids. The V gene's germline CDR1 is SGHAT and CDR2 FQNNGV. Trimming removed 6 bases from V and 5 bases from J; junction bases left unmatched: 11. This chain's CDR3 is CASRRPGLGATGELFF. CDR3 DNA sequence: TGTGCCAGCAGACGACCGGGACTAGGAGCTACCGGGGAGCTGTTTTTT. Looking up the rest from reference TRBV11-2 and TRBJ2-2 gives the full variable domain: EAGVAQSPRYKIIEKRQSVAFWCNPISGHATLYWYQQILGQGPKLLIQFQNNGVVDDSQLPKDRFSAERLKGVDSTLKIQPAKLEDSAVYLCASRRPGLGATGELFFGEGSRLTVL.

V gene TRBV7-9 combines with J gene TRBJ1-6; 7 bases align to TRBD1. V dropped 5 bases and J dropped 7; count of bases not matched to a gene: 5. Germline V gene lookup returns CDR1 SEHNR and CDR2 FQNEAQ (reference sequence). The CDR3 has 14 amino acids. The CDR3: CASSLGTVNSPLHF. The CDR3 DNA sequence: TGTGCCAGCAGCCTAGGGACAGTCAATTCACCCCTCCACTTT. Together with reference TRBV7-9 and TRBJ1-6, the CDR3 gives the full variable domain: DTGVSQNPRHKITKRGQNVTFRCDPISEHNRLYWYRQTLGQGPEFLTYFQNEAQLEKSRLLSDRFSAERPKGSFSTLEIQRTEQGDSAMYLCASSLGTVNSPLHFGNGTRLTVT.

The chain recombines TRBV7-9 with TRBJ2-1, with D perhaps matching TRBD1 or TRBD2 (7 bases each). The CDR3 consists of 13 residues. The germline V gene encodes CDR1 SEHNR and CDR2 FQNEAQ (reference sequence). Trimming stripped 2 bases from V and 10 bases from J, with 12 bases between. CDR3 bases: TGTGCCAGCAGCTTAAGGGAGGGGGCAGAGCAGTTCTTC. Protein: CASSLREGAEQFF.

This chain connects TRBV20-1 to TRBJ2-5; 7 bases are a match to TRBD2. The ends lost 5 bases at V and 2 bases at J; junction bases unmatched: 14. CDR1 is DFQATT and CDR2 is SNEGSKA in the germline V gene (reference sequence). This CDR3 region has 16 residues. This CDR3 reads CSAWAGTSAPQETQYF. The DNA for the CDR3 is TGCAGTGCTTGGGCCGGAACTAGCGCTCCACAAGAGACCCAGTACTTC.

There are many counts of this clonotype. This rearrangement joins TRBV15 to TRBJ2-7, with TRBD1 as a possible D gene (5 bases). The V end lost 1 base, the J end lost 6 bases, and 10 bases lay between the germline ends. Germline-derived CDR1 and CDR2 are LNHNV and YYDKDF (reference sequence). CDR3 length equals 13 residues. CDR3 protein: CATSRVRVSEQYF. Written as DNA, the CDR3 is TGTGCCACCAGCAGAGTCAGGGTAAGCGAGCAGTACTTC.

In its sample, this clonotype was seen many times. This chain uses TRBV28 with TRBJ2-5; D remains ambiguous. Germline-derived CDR1 and CDR2 are MDHEN and SYDVKM. V was cut by 2 bases and J by 7 bases, with 17 bases left in between. The CDR3 has 15 residues. The CDR3 region has the DNA TGTGCCAGCAGTTTACTTGGGGTTAGACTTGGGACCCAGTACTTC. This gives the protein CASSLLGVRLGTQYF.

The chain joins TRBV3-1 to TRBJ1-2; 9 positions match TRBD1. Germline V CDR1 and CDR2: LGHDT, YNNKEL (reference sequence). The CDR3 has 15 amino acids. With V trimmed by 4 bases and J by 6 bases, 9 bases remained unmatched. The CDR3 sequence is CASSPHGDRGNGYTF. As DNA, the CDR3 is TGTGCCAGCAGCCCCCACGGAGACAGGGGGAATGGCTACACCTTC. Complete variable domain (other parts from reference TRBV3-1 and TRBJ1-2): DTAVSQTPKYLVTQMGNDKSIKCEQNLGHDTMYWYKQDSKKFLKIMFSYNNKELIINETVPNRFSPKSPDKAHLNLHINSLELGDSAVYFCASSPHGDRGNGYTFGSGTRLTVV.

The chain links TRBV9 to TRBJ2-6; perhaps TRBD1 as D (5 bases). V lost 0 bases to trimming and J lost 2 bases, with 9 bases between them. Germline assignment: CDR1 SGDLS and CDR2 YYNGEE. The CDR3 spans 16 residues. The CDR3 DNA is TGTGCCAGCAGCGTAGCAGGGAATGCTGGGGCCAACGTCCTGACTTTC. This codes for CASSVAGNAGANVLTF. The full variable domain, rest sourced from reference TRBV9 and TRBJ2-6, is DSGVTQTPKHLITATGQRVTLRCSPRSGDLSVYWYQQSLDQGLQFLIQYYNGEERAKGNILERFSAQQFPDLHSELNLSSLELGDSALYFCASSVAGNAGANVLTFGAGSRLTVL.

This clonotype was picked up many times. The chain is built from TRBV29-1 and TRBJ1-2; 11 nucleotides align to TRBD1. V shed 7 bases and J 8 bases; nucleotides not matched to a gene: 6. Germline V gene sequence: CDR1 SQVTM, CDR2 ANQGSEA. This CDR3 is built from 12 residues. The CDR3 is CSAPGQGEGYTF. The CDR3 region has the DNA TGCAGCGCCCCGGGACAGGGGGAAGGCTACACCTTC.

A note on this clonotype: This may arise from a read error, as a much more abundant clone is one base away. V gene TRBV27 combines with J gene TRBJ1-1; D call uncertain. V lost 5 bases and J 6 bases, leaving 13 bases between the germline ends. The CDR3 loop spans 13 amino acids. Germline V CDR1 and CDR2: MNHEY, SMNVEV (reference sequence). For the CDR3, the DNA is TGTGCCAGCAGTACCCCCACGAATGCTGAAGCTTTCTTT. Translation: CASSTPTNAEAFF.

A few counts support this clonotype. V is TRBV29-1 and J is TRBJ2-1, with D hard to call. The CDR3 runs 11 residues. Trimming took off 6 bases at V and 9 bases at J, with 12 bases between the two ends. Looked up from germline, CDR1 is SQVTM and CDR2 is ANQGSEA. Here the CDR3 reads CSVLSTAEQFF. For the CDR3, the DNA is TGCAGCGTCCTTTCTACCGCTGAGCAGTTCTTC.

Regarding this clonotype: A single base separates this from a much larger clone, so it may be a read error. A read error is likely, as this CDR3 ends without the conserved phenylalanine or tryptophan. V usage is TRBV6-2 or TRBV6-3 and J usage is TRBJ2-3; D not resolved. Germline CDR1 reads MNHEY; CDR2 reads SVGEGT. V was shortened by 8 bases and J by 6 bases, with 12 bases between the two germline ends. The CDR3 sequence is 12 residues long. The CDR3 reads CASGPGGDTQYL. The DNA for the CDR3 is TGTGCCAGCGGCCCCGGTGGCGATACGCAGTATTTG.

The chain uses TRBV9 and TRBJ2-5; 8 positions match TRBD2. V lost 0 bases and J lost 5; bases outside the gene matches: 6. CDR3 length equals 15 residues. The V gene's germline CDR1 is SGDLS and CDR2 YYNGEE. CDR3 protein: CASSVGGRPGETQYF. CDR3 DNA: TGTGCCAGCAGCGTAGGCGGGAGGCCAGGGGAGACCCAGTACTTC.